These T cell receptor beta chains were read from a single sample in a study of CD8 T cells in Susac syndrome. Via MiXCR, TCRdb re-called the immunoSEQ multiplex PCR reads, giving one row per CDR3 protein. Counted here are about 190,000 distinct CDR3 sequences, over 85% occurring once; the ten biggest clones make up 0.1%. Sequences were obtained from CD4+ T cells from PBMCs. The source is a human donor in good health. Both conserved end residues are part of each CDR3. The D gene is left open where the match is weak. Size is stated for part of the rows, as once, few or many counts, or as a class when the clone is expanded.

J: TRBJ2-7; V: TRBV7-3; length: 13; D: TRBD2; size: NA; CDR3: CASSRGGKSEQYF; DNA: TGTGCCAGCAGCCGGGGGGGAAAGAGCGAGCAGTACTTC
J: TRBJ1-1; V: TRBV19; length: 13; D: NA; size: NA; CDR3: CASSPVVNTEAFF; DNA: TGTGCCAGTAGTCCCGTTGTGAACACTGAAGCTTTCTTT
J: TRBJ2-2; V: TRBV5-4; length: 13; D: NA; size: few; CDR3: CASSLEGTGELFF; DNA: TGTGCCAGCAGCTTAGAAGGCACCGGGGAGCTGTTTTTT
J: TRBJ1-6; V: TRBV5-1; length: 13; D: NA; size: NA; CDR3: CASRSAVNSPLHF; DNA: TGCGCCAGCAGGTCGGCAGTCAATTCACCCCTCCACTTT
J: TRBJ2-1; V: TRBV12-3/TRBV12-4; length: 11; D: NA; size: few; CDR3: CASSLGGEQFF; DNA: TGTGCCAGCAGCCTCGGTGGTGAGCAGTTCTTC
J: TRBJ1-6; V: TRBV6-1; length: 16; D: TRBD1; size: NA; CDR3: CASSHRGISYNSPLHF; DNA: TGTGCCAGCAGCCACAGGGGTATCTCCTATAATTCACCCCTCCACTTT
J: TRBJ2-5; V: TRBV5-1; length: 15; D: NA; size: NA; CDR3: CASSLSRGLQETQYF; DNA: TGCGCCAGCAGCTTAAGTCGGGGGCTCCAAGAGACCCAGTACTTC
J: TRBJ1-1; V: TRBV30; length: 12; D: NA; size: NA; CDR3: CAWGDGNTEAFF; DNA: TGTGCCTGGGGGGACGGGAACACTGAAGCTTTCTTT
J: TRBJ1-3; V: TRBV6-6; length: 15; D: NA; size: NA; CDR3: CASRPRRGSGNTIYF; DNA: TGTGCCAGCAGACCCCGGAGAGGCTCTGGAAACACCATATATTTT
J: TRBJ2-4; V: TRBV6-2/TRBV6-3; length: 14; D: NA; size: NA; CDR3: CASRDRWNVNIQYF; DNA: TGTGCCAGTCGGGACCGATGGAACGTAAACATTCAGTACTTC
J: TRBJ1-2; V: TRBV7-9; length: 13; D: NA; size: NA; CDR3: CASSPPASDGYTF; DNA: TGTGCCAGCAGCCCCCCGGCGAGCGATGGCTACACCTTC
J: TRBJ1-2; V: TRBV7-9; length: 13; D: NA; size: NA; CDR3: CASSLGLLYGYTF; DNA: TGTGCCAGCAGCTTAGGGCTCCTCTATGGCTACACCTTC
J: TRBJ1-1; V: TRBV3-1; length: 15; D: NA; size: NA; CDR3: CASSQGYGGVTEAFF; DNA: TGTGCCAGCAGCCAAGGGTACGGTGGGGTCACTGAAGCTTTCTTT
J: TRBJ1-6; V: TRBV12-3/TRBV12-4; length: 14; D: NA; size: NA; CDR3: CASSHLSNNSPLHF; DNA: TGTGCCAGCAGTCACTTATCTAATAATTCACCCCTCCACTTT
J: TRBJ1-4; V: TRBV4-2; length: 15; D: NA; size: NA; CDR3: CASSQVSGANEKLFF; DNA: TGTGCCAGCAGCCAAGTATCTGGGGCGAATGAAAAACTGTTTTTT
J: TRBJ1-4; V: TRBV24-1; length: 17; D: NA; size: few; CDR3: CATSGPSWADGTGKLFF; DNA: TGTGCCACCAGTGGGCCGTCCTGGGCAGACGGGACTGGGAAACTGTTTTTT
J: TRBJ2-2; V: TRBV12-3/TRBV12-4; length: 14; D: NA; size: NA; CDR3: CASILGVNTGELFF; DNA: TGTGCCAGCATCCTCGGGGTTAACACCGGGGAGCTGTTTTTT
J: TRBJ1-5; V: TRBV6-1; length: 13; D: NA; size: few; CDR3: CAIGRSSNQPQHF; DNA: TGTGCCATTGGACGGAGTAGCAATCAGCCCCAGCATTTT
J: TRBJ2-3; V: TRBV20-1; length: 11; D: NA; size: once; CDR3: CSASLTGTQYF; DNA: TGCAGTGCTAGTCTTACGGGGACGCAGTATTTT
J: TRBJ2-3; V: TRBV20-1; length: 16; D: TRBD2; size: NA; CDR3: CSARDVYGGNTDTQYF; DNA: TGCAGTGCTAGAGATGTTTACGGGGGGAACACAGATACGCAGTATTTT
J: TRBJ2-4; V: TRBV7-9; length: 15; D: NA; size: NA; CDR3: CASSRKWGNQNIQYF; DNA: TGTGCCAGCAGCCGCAAATGGGGGAACCAAAACATTCAGTACTTC
J: TRBJ1-1; V: TRBV2; length: 14; D: NA; size: NA; CDR3: CASSGGGPNTEAFF; DNA: TGTGCCAGCAGTGGGGGAGGACCAAACACTGAAGCTTTCTTT
J: TRBJ1-5; V: TRBV30; length: 13; D: NA; size: NA; CDR3: CAWSAQGNQPQHF; DNA: TGTGCCTGGAGTGCGCAAGGCAATCAGCCCCAGCATTTT
J: TRBJ2-1; V: TRBV5-6; length: 15; D: TRBD2; size: NA; CDR3: CASSATSGGQPKQFF; DNA: TGTGCCAGCAGTGCTACTAGCGGGGGCCAACCAAAGCAGTTCTTC
J: TRBJ1-1; V: TRBV5-1; length: 17; D: NA; size: NA; CDR3: CASSPRGIREGSRGAFF; DNA: TGCGCCAGCAGCCCCCGTGGGATCAGAGAGGGGAGCCGAGGGGCTTTCTTT
J: TRBJ1-1; V: TRBV2; length: 13; D: TRBD1; size: NA; CDR3: CASSTTGGYEAFF; DNA: TGTGCCAGCAGTACCACAGGGGGCTATGAAGCTTTCTTT
J: TRBJ2-4; V: TRBV12-3/TRBV12-4; length: 13; D: TRBD2; size: NA; CDR3: CASSSGLANIQYF; DNA: TGTGCCAGCAGTTCGGGACTAGCAAACATTCAGTACTTC
J: TRBJ1-4; V: TRBV3-1; length: 15; D: NA; size: NA; CDR3: CASSQTLGGDEKLFF; DNA: TGTGCCAGCAGCCAGACTCTCGGGGGCGATGAAAAACTGTTTTTT
J: TRBJ2-2; V: TRBV11-2; length: 15; D: NA; size: NA; CDR3: CASSFNTANTGELFF; DNA: TGTGCCAGCAGCTTCAACACAGCGAACACCGGGGAGCTGTTTTTT
J: TRBJ1-1; V: TRBV9; length: 16; D: TRBD1; size: NA; CDR3: CASSALDRGGSSEAFF; DNA: TGTGCCAGCAGCGCACTGGACAGGGGAGGGTCGTCTGAAGCTTTCTTT
J: TRBJ2-5; V: TRBV29-1; length: 11; D: NA; size: NA; CDR3: CSIEGQETQYF; DNA: TGCAGCATAGAGGGCCAGGAGACCCAGTACTTC
J: TRBJ2-5; V: TRBV25-1; length: 13; D: NA; size: once; CDR3: CASSDQNQETQYF; DNA: TGTGCCAGCAGTGATCAGAATCAAGAGACCCAGTACTTC
J: TRBJ2-1; V: TRBV7-9; length: 13; D: NA; size: NA; CDR3: CASSLWDPVRKFF; DNA: TGTGCCAGCAGCTTATGGGACCCGGTTAGAAAGTTCTTC
J: TRBJ2-1; V: TRBV6-5; length: 11; D: NA; size: NA; CDR3: CASSWDVEQFF; DNA: TGTGCCAGCAGTTGGGACGTTGAGCAGTTCTTC
J: TRBJ2-3; V: TRBV12-3/TRBV12-4; length: 12; D: NA; size: NA; CDR3: CASKTNTDTQYF; DNA: TGTGCCAGCAAGACAAACACAGATACGCAGTATTTT
J: TRBJ1-2; V: TRBV4-1; length: 16; D: NA; size: NA; CDR3: CASSQGEVGQNYGYTF; DNA: TGCGCCAGCAGCCAAGGGGAGGTCGGCCAGAACTATGGCTACACCTTC
J: TRBJ2-3; V: TRBV3-1; length: 12; D: TRBD2; size: few; CDR3: CASSLLADTQYF; DNA: TGTGCCAGCAGTCTACTAGCGGATACGCAGTATTTT
J: TRBJ2-5; V: TRBV5-1; length: 16; D: NA; size: few; CDR3: CASSLIRGPVLETQYF; DNA: TGCGCCAGCAGCTTGATCCGGGGGCCCGTTTTAGAGACCCAGTACTTC
J: TRBJ2-5; V: TRBV28; length: 16; D: TRBD1; size: NA; CDR3: CASSRRTGGRQETQYF; DNA: TGTGCCAGCAGCCGTCGGACAGGGGGCCGTCAAGAGACCCAGTACTTC
J: TRBJ2-2; V: TRBV7-2; length: 16; D: NA; size: NA; CDR3: CASSLRASDNTGELFF; DNA: TGTGCCAGCAGCTTAAGGGCTAGTGATAACACCGGGGAGCTGTTTTTT
J: TRBJ1-2; V: TRBV13; length: 14; D: TRBD1; size: NA; CDR3: CASSSGGSGYGYTF; DNA: TGTGCCAGCAGCTCAGGGGGATCCGGCTATGGCTACACCTTC
J: TRBJ2-5; V: TRBV5-1; length: 15; D: TRBD1; size: NA; CDR3: CASSFRQGAQETQYF; DNA: TGCGCCAGCAGCTTTCGACAGGGGGCCCAAGAGACCCAGTACTTC
J: TRBJ2-7; V: TRBV6-2/TRBV6-3; length: 15; D: TRBD1; size: NA; CDR3: CASSRTETGSYEQYF; DNA: TGTGCCAGCAGTAGGACCGAGACAGGGTCCTACGAGCAGTACTTC
J: TRBJ2-4; V: TRBV9; length: 18; D: NA; size: once; CDR3: CASSVDPREGAGKNIQYF; DNA: TGTGCCAGCAGCGTAGACCCCCGGGAAGGGGCAGGGAAAAACATTCAGTACTTC
J: TRBJ1-2; V: TRBV29-1; length: 13; D: TRBD1; size: NA; CDR3: CSVPGQGFQGYTF; DNA: TGCAGCGTCCCGGGACAGGGATTTCAAGGCTACACCTTC
J: TRBJ1-6; V: TRBV5-1; length: 14; D: NA; size: NA; CDR3: CASSSGPEDSPLHF; DNA: TGCGCCAGCAGCTCGGGACCCGAGGATTCACCCCTCCACTTT